The 4 T cell receptor beta chains below come from one sample, sequenced in a study of blood T cell repertoires in COVID-19. Using immunoSEQ multiplex PCR, the repertoire was profiled, and TCRdb retains in-frame clones only, with some absent. This sample has approximately 64,000 clones, with around 89% found just once. Sequencing input: PBMCs or T cells enriched from blood (not recorded which). Receptors originate from a woman aged 40 to 50 who had recovered from COVID-19.

This CDR3 reads CASRASGTLRHYGYTF. The CDR3 DNA is TGTGCCAGCAGGGCCTCCGGGACACTTCGTCACTATGGCTACACCTTC. J is TRBJ1-2 and V is TRBV2, with D possibly being TRBD1 (6 bases). Per germline, CDR1 SNHLY and CDR2 FYNNEI. Trimming took off 6 bases at V and 3 bases at J, with 20 bases between the two ends. This CDR3 has 16 amino acids.

This rearrangement joins TRBV2 to TRBJ2-1; D is perhaps TRBD1 (5 bases). Germline loops: CDR1 SNHLY, CDR2 FYNNEI. V shed 10 bases and J shed 6 bases, with 19 bases lying between them. CDR3 length: 14 residues. CDR3 nucleotide sequence: TGTGCCAAGCAGGGTAGTACGGGCGGCAATGAGCAGTTCTTC. Protein: CAKQGSTGGNEQFF.

CDR3 loop: CASSPRTGGIGELFF. In nucleotides, the CDR3 is TGTGCCAGCAGCCCAAGGACAGGGGGCATCGGGGAGCTGTTTTTT. The genes are TRBV7-6 and TRBJ2-2, with 11 bases lining up with TRBD1. The V and J ends lost 5 bases and 7 bases, in that order; junction bases with no gene match: 6. The CDR3 length is 15 residues. Germline V gives CDR1 SGHVS, CDR2 FNYEAQ.

This sequence joins TRBV25-1 and TRBJ2-7; possible D gene TRBD1, 7 bases. This CDR3 is 14 amino acids long. Germline CDR1 and CDR2: MGHDK and SYGVNS. V lost 3 bases and J 2 bases, leaving 11 bases between the germline ends. Here the CDR3 reads CASSETGRTYEQYF. CDR3 sequence (DNA): TGTGCCAGCAGTGAGACAGGGAGGACCTACGAGCAGTACTTC.